This TCR beta chain was profiled in a study of human T cells and chemical hapten exposure. TCRdb fed the RACE reads into MiXCR, producing one record per CDR3 protein. This sample has roughly 380,000 distinct CDR3 sequences, with 4.5% to 6% found just once. Time point described: pre-sensitization, week 0. The treatment denotes: therapeutic diphenylcyclopropenone sensitization with weekly scalp DPC. Donation of samples came from alopecia patients who were 18 to 70 years old and suitable for DPC. This clonotype has at least ten counts. This TCR came from a woman between 50 and 59 years old with alopecia areata. Some clones in this sample may be carry-over from other donors' samples. The sample consisted of whole blood, taken in connection with sensitization to the hapten diphenylcyclopropenone (DPC).

The CDR3, as DNA: TGTGCCAGCCGGGGAGAGGGGAACACCGGGGAGCTGTTTTTT. This encodes CASRGEGNTGELFF. The chain links TRBV6-2 or TRBV6-3 to TRBJ2-2; D is perhaps TRBD2 (5 bases). Germline assignment: CDR1 MNHEY and CDR2 SVGEGT. There are 14 residues in the CDR3. V shed 8 bases and J shed 1 base, with 11 bases lying between them.